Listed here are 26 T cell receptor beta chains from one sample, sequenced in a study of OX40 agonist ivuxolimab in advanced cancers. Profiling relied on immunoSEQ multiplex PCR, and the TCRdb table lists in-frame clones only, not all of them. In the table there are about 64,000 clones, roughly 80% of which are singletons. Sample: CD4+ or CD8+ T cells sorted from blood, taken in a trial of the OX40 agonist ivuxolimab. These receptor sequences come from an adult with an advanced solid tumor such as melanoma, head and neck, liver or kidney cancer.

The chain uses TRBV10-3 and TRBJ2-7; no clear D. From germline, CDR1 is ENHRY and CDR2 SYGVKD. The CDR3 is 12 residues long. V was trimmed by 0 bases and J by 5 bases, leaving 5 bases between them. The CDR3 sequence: CAISESEHEQYF. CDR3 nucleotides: TGTGCCATCAGTGAGTCCGAACACGAGCAGTACTTC.

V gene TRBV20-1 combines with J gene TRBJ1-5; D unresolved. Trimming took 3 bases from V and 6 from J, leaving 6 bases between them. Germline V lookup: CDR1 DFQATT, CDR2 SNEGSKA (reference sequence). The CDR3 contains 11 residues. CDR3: CSASTGQPQHF. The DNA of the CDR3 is TGCAGTGCTAGCACCGGTCAGCCCCAGCATTTT.

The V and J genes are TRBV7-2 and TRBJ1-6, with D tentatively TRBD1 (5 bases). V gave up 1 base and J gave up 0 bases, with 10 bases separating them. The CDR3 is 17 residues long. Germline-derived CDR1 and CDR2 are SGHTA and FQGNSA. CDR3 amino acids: CASSLGSGDSYNSPLHF. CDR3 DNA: TGTGCCAGCAGCTTAGGATCGGGGGACTCCTATAATTCACCCCTCCACTTT.

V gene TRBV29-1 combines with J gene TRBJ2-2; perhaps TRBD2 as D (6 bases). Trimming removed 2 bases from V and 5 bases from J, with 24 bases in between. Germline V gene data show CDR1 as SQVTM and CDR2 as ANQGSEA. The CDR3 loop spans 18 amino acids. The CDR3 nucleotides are TGCAGCGTTGAAACCCGGGGAGGTGGGTCGGGGCGGACCGGGGAGCTGTTTTTT. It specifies CSVETRGGGSGRTGELFF.

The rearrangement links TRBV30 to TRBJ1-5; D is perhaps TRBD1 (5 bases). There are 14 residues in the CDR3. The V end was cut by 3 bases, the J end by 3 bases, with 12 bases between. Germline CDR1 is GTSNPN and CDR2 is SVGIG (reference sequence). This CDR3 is CAWRGQGNNQPQHF. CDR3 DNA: TGTGCCTGGAGGGGCCAGGGTAACAATCAGCCCCAGCATTTT.

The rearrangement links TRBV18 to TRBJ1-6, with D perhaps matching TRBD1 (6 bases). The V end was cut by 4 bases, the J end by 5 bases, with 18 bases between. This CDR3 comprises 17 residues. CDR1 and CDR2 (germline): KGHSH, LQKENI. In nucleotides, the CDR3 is TGTGCCAGCTCACTTCTATCCGGGGGCGACGATAATTCACCCCTCCACTTT. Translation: CASSLLSGGDDNSPLHF.

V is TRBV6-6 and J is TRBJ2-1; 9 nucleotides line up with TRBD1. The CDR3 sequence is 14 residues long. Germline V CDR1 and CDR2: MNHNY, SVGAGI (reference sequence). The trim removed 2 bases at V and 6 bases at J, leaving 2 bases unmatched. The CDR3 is CASSYGDRVNEQFF. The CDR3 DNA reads TGTGCCAGCAGTTACGGGGACAGGGTCAATGAGCAGTTCTTC.

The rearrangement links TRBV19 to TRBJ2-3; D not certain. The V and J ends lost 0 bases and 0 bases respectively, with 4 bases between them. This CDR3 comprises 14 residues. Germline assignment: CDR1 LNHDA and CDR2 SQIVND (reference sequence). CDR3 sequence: CASSIEGSTDTQYF. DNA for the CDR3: TGTGCCAGTAGTATAGAGGGAAGCACAGATACGCAGTATTTT. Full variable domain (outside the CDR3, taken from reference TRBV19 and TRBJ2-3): DGGITQSPKYLFRKEGQNVTLSCEQNLNHDAMYWYRQDPGQGLRLIYYSQIVNDFQKGDIAEGYSVSREKKESFPLTVTSAQKNPTAFYLCASSIEGSTDTQYFGPGTRLTVL.

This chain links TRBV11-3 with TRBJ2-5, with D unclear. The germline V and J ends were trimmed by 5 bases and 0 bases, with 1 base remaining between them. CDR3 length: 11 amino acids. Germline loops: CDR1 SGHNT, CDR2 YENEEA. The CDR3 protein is CASSNQETQYF. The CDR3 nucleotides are TGTGCCAGCAGCAACCAAGAGACCCAGTACTTC.

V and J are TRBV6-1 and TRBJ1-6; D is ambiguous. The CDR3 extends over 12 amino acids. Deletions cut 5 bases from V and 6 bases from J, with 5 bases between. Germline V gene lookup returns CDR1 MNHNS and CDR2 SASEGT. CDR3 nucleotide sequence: TGTGCCAGCAGTTGGGGTAATTCACCCCTCCACTTT. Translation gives CASSWGNSPLHF.

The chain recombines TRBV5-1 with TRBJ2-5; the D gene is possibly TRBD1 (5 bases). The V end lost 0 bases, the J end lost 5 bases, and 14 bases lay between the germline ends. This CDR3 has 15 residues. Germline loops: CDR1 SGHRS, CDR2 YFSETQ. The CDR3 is CASSLDGARDETQYF. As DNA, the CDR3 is TGCGCCAGCAGCTTGGATGGGGCGCGCGACGAGACCCAGTACTTC.

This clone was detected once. This CDR3 is CASISSGKGNEQFF. The CDR3 nucleotides read TGTGCCAGTATTAGTAGCGGGAAAGGTAATGAGCAGTTCTTC. This chain links TRBV19 with TRBJ2-1, with 8 bases matching TRBD2. Trimming cost V 7 bases and J 7 bases; bases outside gene matches: 9. The germline gives CDR1 LNHDA, CDR2 SQIVND (reference sequence). CDR3 size: 14 residues.

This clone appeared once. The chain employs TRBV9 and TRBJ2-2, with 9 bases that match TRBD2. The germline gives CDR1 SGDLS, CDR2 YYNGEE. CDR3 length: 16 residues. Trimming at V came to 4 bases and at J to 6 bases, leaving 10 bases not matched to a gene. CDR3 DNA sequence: TGTGCCAGCAGCCTCCGCCGGACTAGCGTTGCCGGGGAGCTGTTTTTT. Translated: CASSLRRTSVAGELFF.

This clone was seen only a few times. The CDR3 loop is CASSPLEGQKGFYGYTF. In nucleotides, the CDR3 is TGTGCCAGCTCACCACTGGAGGGGCAGAAGGGGTTCTATGGCTACACCTTC. The rearrangement links TRBV18 to TRBJ1-2; tentatively, D is TRBD1 (5 bases). Trimming stripped 1 base from V and 4 bases from J, with 19 bases between. The CDR3 length is 17 residues. Germline V gene data show CDR1 as KGHSH and CDR2 as LQKENI.

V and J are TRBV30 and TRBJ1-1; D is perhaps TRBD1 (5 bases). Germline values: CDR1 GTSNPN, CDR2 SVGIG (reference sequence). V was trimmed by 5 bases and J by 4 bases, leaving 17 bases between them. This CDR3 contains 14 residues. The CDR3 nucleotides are TGTGCCTGGCAGTACGGGGGATCCGGCACTGAAGCTTTCTTT. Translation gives CAWQYGGSGTEAFF. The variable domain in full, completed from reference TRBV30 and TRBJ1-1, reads SQTIHQWPATLVQPVGSPLSLECTVEGTSNPNLYWYRQAAGRGLQLLFYSVGIGQISSEVPQNLSASRPQDRQFILSSKKLLLSDSGFYLCAWQYGGSGTEAFFGQGTRLTVV.

CDR3 coding DNA: TGTGCCTGGAGTATAACTAGCGGGAGCAATGAGCAGTTCTTC. As protein: CAWSITSGSNEQFF. The genes are TRBV30 and TRBJ2-1, with 11 bases aligning to TRBD2. The germline V gene has CDR1 GTSNPN and CDR2 SVGIG (reference sequence). The junction had 3 bases not matched to a gene; V was cut back by 2 bases and J by 6 bases. The CDR3 has 14 residues.

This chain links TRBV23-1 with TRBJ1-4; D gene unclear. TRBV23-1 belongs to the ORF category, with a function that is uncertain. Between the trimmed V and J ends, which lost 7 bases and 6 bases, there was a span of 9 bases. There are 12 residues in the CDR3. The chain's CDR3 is CASNRGDEKLFF. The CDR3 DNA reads TGCGCCAGCAATCGGGGTGATGAAAAACTGTTTTTT.

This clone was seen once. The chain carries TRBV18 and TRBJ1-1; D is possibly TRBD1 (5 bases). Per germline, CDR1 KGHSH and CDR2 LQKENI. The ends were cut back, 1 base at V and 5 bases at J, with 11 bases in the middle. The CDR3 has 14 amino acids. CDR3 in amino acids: CASSPLPGGTEAFF. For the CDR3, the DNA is TGTGCCAGCTCACCACTTCCGGGGGGAACTGAAGCTTTCTTT.

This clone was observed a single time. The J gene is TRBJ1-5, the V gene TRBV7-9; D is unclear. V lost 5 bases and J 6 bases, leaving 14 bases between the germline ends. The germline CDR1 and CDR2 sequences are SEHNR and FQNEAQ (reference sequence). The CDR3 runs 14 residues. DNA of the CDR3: TGTGCCAGCAGCCCTGAAGGCGTGTTTCAGCCCCAGCATTTT. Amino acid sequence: CASSPEGVFQPQHF.

Here the CDR3 reads CASRSGRLADQETQYF. The DNA for the CDR3 is TGTGCCAGCAGGTCCGGTAGACTAGCGGACCAAGAGACCCAGTACTTC. This chain connects TRBV2 to TRBJ2-5; TRBD2 aligns across 9 bases. The V gene's germline CDR1 is SNHLY and CDR2 FYNNEI. The CDR3 is made up of 16 amino acids. J gave up 0 bases and V 6 bases, and 8 bases lay outside the gene matches.

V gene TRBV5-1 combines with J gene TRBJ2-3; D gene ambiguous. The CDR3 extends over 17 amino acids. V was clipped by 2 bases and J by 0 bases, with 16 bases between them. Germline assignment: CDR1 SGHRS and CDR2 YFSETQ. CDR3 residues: CASSLSLLGSSTDTQYF. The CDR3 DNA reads TGCGCCAGCAGCTTAAGCCTCCTAGGGTCTAGCACAGATACGCAGTATTTT.

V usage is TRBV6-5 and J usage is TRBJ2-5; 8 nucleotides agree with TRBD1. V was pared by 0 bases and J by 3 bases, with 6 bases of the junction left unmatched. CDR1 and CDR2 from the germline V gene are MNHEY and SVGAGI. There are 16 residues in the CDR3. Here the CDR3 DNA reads TGTGCCAGCAGTTACTCTCCGACAGGGGAGAAAGAGACCCAGTACTTC. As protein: CASSYSPTGEKETQYF.

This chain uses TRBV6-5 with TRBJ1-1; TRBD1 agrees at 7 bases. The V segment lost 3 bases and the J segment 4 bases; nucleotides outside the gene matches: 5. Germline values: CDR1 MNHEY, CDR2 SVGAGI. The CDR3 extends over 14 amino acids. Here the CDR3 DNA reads TGTGCCAGCAGTTATATGACAGGGAGCACTGAAGCTTTCTTT. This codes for CASSYMTGSTEAFF.

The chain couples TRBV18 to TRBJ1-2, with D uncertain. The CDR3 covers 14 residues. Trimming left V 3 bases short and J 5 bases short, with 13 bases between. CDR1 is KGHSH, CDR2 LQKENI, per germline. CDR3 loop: CASSPTGIAYGYTF. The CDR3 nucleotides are TGTGCCAGCTCACCCACCGGCATCGCTTATGGCTACACCTTC.

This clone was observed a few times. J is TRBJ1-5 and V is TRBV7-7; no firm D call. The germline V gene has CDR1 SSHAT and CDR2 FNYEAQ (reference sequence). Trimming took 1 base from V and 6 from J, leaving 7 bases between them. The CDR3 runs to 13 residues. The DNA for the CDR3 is TGTGCCAGCAGCTTAGGGTCGGGTCAGCCCCAGCATTTT. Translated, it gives CASSLGSGQPQHF.

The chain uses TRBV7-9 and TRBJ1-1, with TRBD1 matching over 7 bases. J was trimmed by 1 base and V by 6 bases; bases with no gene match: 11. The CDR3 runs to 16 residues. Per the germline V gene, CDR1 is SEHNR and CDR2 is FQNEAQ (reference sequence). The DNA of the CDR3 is TGTGCCAGCAGGCTACGAACCGGGACAGCGAACACTGAAGCTTTCTTT. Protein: CASRLRTGTANTEAFF.